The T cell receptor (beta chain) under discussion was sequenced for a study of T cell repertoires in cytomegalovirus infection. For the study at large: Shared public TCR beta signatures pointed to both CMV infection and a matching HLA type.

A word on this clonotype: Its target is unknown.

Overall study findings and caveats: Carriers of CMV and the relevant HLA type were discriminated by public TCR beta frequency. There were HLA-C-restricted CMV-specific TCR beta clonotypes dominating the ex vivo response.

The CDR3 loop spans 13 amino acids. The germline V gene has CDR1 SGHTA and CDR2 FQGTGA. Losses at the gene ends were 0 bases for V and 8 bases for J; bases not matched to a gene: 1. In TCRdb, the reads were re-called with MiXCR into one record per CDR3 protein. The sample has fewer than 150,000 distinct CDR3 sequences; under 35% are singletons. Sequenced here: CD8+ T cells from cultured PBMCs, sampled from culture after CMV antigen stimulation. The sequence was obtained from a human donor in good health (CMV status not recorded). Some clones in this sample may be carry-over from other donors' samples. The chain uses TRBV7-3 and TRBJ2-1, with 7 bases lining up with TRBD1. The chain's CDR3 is CASSLTGGHEQFF. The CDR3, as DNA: TGTGCCAGCAGCTTAACAGGGGGCCATGAGCAGTTCTTC.